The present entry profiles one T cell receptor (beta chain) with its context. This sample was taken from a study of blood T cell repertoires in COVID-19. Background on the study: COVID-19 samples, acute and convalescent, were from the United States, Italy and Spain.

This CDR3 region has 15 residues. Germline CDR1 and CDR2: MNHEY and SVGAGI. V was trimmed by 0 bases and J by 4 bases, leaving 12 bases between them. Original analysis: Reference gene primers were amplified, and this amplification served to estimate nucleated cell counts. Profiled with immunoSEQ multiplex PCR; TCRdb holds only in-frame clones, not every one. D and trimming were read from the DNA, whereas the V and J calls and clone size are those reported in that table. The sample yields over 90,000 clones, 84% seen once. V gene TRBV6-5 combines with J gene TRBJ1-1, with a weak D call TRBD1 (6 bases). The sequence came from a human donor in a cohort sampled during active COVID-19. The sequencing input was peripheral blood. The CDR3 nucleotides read TGTGCCAGCAGTTACTCAGCAGGGGTGGCCACTGAAGCTTTCTTT. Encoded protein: CASSYSAGVATEAFF.